This T cell receptor (beta chain) is from a study of blood T cells in healthy people across ages. On the study more broadly: Per every two T cells, about one barcoded beta molecule was captured by template switching.

Every sample gave at least 5.5 micrograms of total RNA when it was extracted. The authors ran a second PCR of roughly 7 to 11 cycles using a sample-barcoded 5' primer and a J-beta primer mix. TCRdb recomputed calls from the 5' RACE reads with MiXCR, one row per CDR3 protein. Among around 1.5 million distinct CDR3 sequences listed, around 59% were seen once. Notes on the study in general: Strongly correlated with naive T cell percentage was TCR beta diversity. The CMV status of each donor remained undetermined, and this could have confounded shifts in expanded clonotypes.

After removal of 3 bases from V and 3 bases from J, the junction contained 7 bases not matched to a gene. In germline, CDR1 is LGHNA, CDR2 YNFKEQ. CDR3 length equals 15 residues. This clonotype is a singleton in its sample. The antigen is undetermined. The receptor was derived from a man between 18 and 29 years old in good health. Sequencing input: blood. The J gene is TRBJ1-1, the V gene TRBV4-2, with 7 nucleotides matching TRBD1. The CDR3 sequence: CASSQAWTGDTEAFF. The CDR3 DNA follows: TGTGCCAGCAGCCAGGCATGGACAGGTGACACTGAAGCTTTCTTT.